The 20 T cell receptor beta chains below come from one sample, sequenced in a study of T cell clonality in common variable immunodeficiency. Study-wide findings and caveats: Common variable immunodeficiency TCR beta sequences reportedly had fewer deletions and N-nucleotide insertions.

No antigens are known for them. The protocol was immunoSEQ multiplex PCR, while the TCRdb copy is restricted to in-frame clones and leaves out a portion. In total, the table holds about 15,000 clones. The specimen sequenced was peripheral blood mononuclear cells. The receptors were gathered from a human donor with common variable immunodeficiency.

CDR3 in amino acids: CSAPGTSGYEQYF. The part of the CDR3 DNA that was read is TGCAGTGCCCCCGGGACTAGCGGCTACGAG. The rearrangement links TRBV20-1 to TRBJ2-7, with TRBD2 matching 11 bases. The sequenced fragment ends 3 residues before the CDR3 boundary, so the rest is inferred from the germline J gene. CDR1 is DFQATT, CDR2 SNEGSKA, per germline (reference sequence). The CDR3 length is 13 residues. J lost 3 bases, V lost 6 bases, and 4 bases had no gene match.

Note on this clone: The read halts 3 residues ahead of the CDR3 end, with the missing end drawn from the germline J gene. The chain combines TRBV4-1 with TRBJ2-1, with D perhaps matching TRBD2 (7 bases). The CDR3 totals 17 residues. CDR1 MGHRA and CDR2 YSYEKL come from the germline V gene. Between the trimmed V and J ends, which lost 1 base and 6 bases, there was a span of 19 bases. Incomplete CDR3 DNA: TGCGCCAGCAGCCAAGGTACAGGGACTATAACCTCCAATGAG. Its translation: CASSQGTGTITSNE. The entire CDR3 protein is CASSQGTGTITSNEQFF.

The CDR3 DNA, read in part, is TGCGCCAGCAGCACACAGGGGGCCTACGAG. Translated: CASSTQGAYE. The complete CDR3 sequence is CASSTQGAYEQYF. V is TRBV5-1 and J is TRBJ2-7; 8 bases map to TRBD1. Sequencing ends 3 residues short of the CDR3 end; the germline J gene provides the rest. Trimming cost V 4 bases and J 2 bases; bases outside gene matches: 2. The CDR3 totals 13 residues. Looked up from germline, CDR1 is SGHRS and CDR2 is YFSETQ.

As for this clone: The sequence runs out 3 residues before the end of the CDR3; the remainder is reconstructed from the germline J gene. The V gene is TRBV7-9, the J gene TRBJ1-5; possibly TRBD1 for D (5 bases). The germline V gene encodes CDR1 SEHNR and CDR2 FQNEAQ (reference sequence). Trimming removed 3 bases at V and 5 bases at J, with 14 bases between. The CDR3 consists of 15 residues. CDR3 bases read: TGTGCCAGCAGCTTGGACGACAGTTGGGATCAGCCC. This encodes CASSLDDSWDQP. The entire CDR3 protein is CASSLDDSWDQPQHF.

This clone is medium-sized by frequency. Read coverage stops 3 residues before the CDR3 terminus; the germline J gene supplies the remainder. The rearrangement joins TRBV29-1 to TRBJ2-1; 9 positions match TRBD2. J gave up 5 bases and V 8 bases, and 10 bases lay outside the gene matches. CDR1 is SQVTM, CDR2 ANQGSEA, per germline. This CDR3 spans 14 amino acids. CDR3 DNA, as far as it was read: TGCAGCTTGGATAGCGGGAGCGCAAACAATGAG. Translating it yields CSLDSGSANNE. The complete CDR3 sequence is CSLDSGSANNEQFF.

CDR3 protein: CASSQDHLTSTYEQYF. The covered CDR3 bases are TGCGCCAGCAGCCAAGACCATCTGACTAGTACCTACGAG. The V gene is TRBV4-1, the J gene TRBJ2-7, with D possibly TRBD2 on 6 matching bases. The read finishes 3 residues shy of the CDR3 end, and the germline J gene is used to complete it. The germline V and J ends were trimmed by 0 bases and 2 bases, with 14 bases remaining between them. The CDR3 contains 16 residues. Germline V CDR1 and CDR2: MGHRA, YSYEKL.

This clone is deemed medium-sized by its frequency. The read is 3 residues too short to cover the CDR3 end, so that end is filled in from the germline J gene. The V call is TRBV29-1, the J call TRBJ2-5; TRBD2 agrees at 12 bases. Germline lookup yields CDR1 SQVTM and CDR2 ANQGSEA. V trimming: 2 bases; J trimming: 5 bases; junction bases outside the gene matches: 3. This CDR3 region has 14 residues. The CDR3 is CSVELAGGEETQYF. The CDR3 bases that were read are TGCAGCGTTGAACTAGCGGGAGGGGAGGAGACC.

Concerning this clone itself: The read finishes 3 residues shy of the CDR3 end, and the germline J gene is used to complete it. This chain connects TRBV18 to TRBJ2-4, with D perhaps TRBD2 (5 bases). V shed 3 bases and J shed 6 bases, with 15 bases lying between them. Germline values: CDR1 KGHSH, CDR2 LQKENI. CDR3 length equals 15 residues. CDR3: CASSPLSERGNIQYF. Partial CDR3 DNA: TGTGCCAGCTCACCCCTTTCGGAACGGGGAAACATT.

Concerning this clone itself: The read terminates 3 residues before the CDR3 end, so the remaining end is supplied by the germline J gene. The chain recombines TRBV30 with TRBJ1-5; D gene uncertain. This CDR3 comprises 13 residues. Trimming left V 0 bases short and J 5 bases short, with 8 bases between. Per the germline V gene, CDR1 is GTSNPN and CDR2 is SVGIG (reference sequence). The CDR3 DNA, read in part, is TGTGCCTGGAGTGTACTCCCGTATCAGCCC. This codes for CAWSVLPYQP. The full CDR3 sequence reads CAWSVLPYQPQHF.

Concerning this clone itself: The CDR3 end is not reached by the read, which stops 3 residues before it; the germline J gene fills it in. V is TRBV11-2 and J is TRBJ2-3; tentative D call: TRBD1 (7 bases). V was clipped by 9 bases and J by 4 bases, with 20 bases between them. CDR1 is SGHAT, CDR2 FQNNGV, per germline. The CDR3 has 15 residues. The sequenced CDR3 bases are TGTGCCAGTACCGCAGGGGGGATGGGGGCAGATACG. Protein product: CASTAGGMGADT. The whole CDR3 region reads CASTAGGMGADTQYF.

For this clone: Sequencing ends 3 residues short of the CDR3 end; the germline J gene provides the rest. The genes are TRBV29-1 and TRBJ1-2, with D tentatively TRBD1 (5 bases). From germline, CDR1 is SQVTM and CDR2 ANQGSEA. Between the trimmed V and J ends, which lost 4 bases and 7 bases, there was a span of 16 bases. The CDR3 totals 13 residues. The sequenced CDR3 bases are TGCAGCGTTGTGGGCAGGGTGGAGGTTGGC. Protein product: CSVVGRVEVG. From start to end, the CDR3 is CSVVGRVEVGYTF.

For this clone: The read stops 3 residues short of the end of the CDR3; the missing end is completed from the germline J gene. The V call is TRBV5-1, the J call TRBJ1-6; D unclear. Between the trimmed V and J ends, which lost 0 bases and 5 bases, there was a span of 6 bases. Germline-derived CDR1 and CDR2 are SGHRS and YFSETQ. CDR3 length equals 14 residues. CDR3 region: CASSLGQNNSPLHF. Partial CDR3 DNA: TGCGCCAGCAGCTTGGGTCAGAATAATTCACCC.

Note on this clone: The read ends 3 residues before the CDR3 terminus; that terminus is restored from the germline J gene. This chain joins TRBV20-1 and TRBJ2-7; 9 bases match TRBD1. This CDR3 contains 13 residues. After removal of 3 bases from V and 3 bases from J, the junction contained 3 bases not matched to a gene. Germline CDR1 DFQATT, CDR2 SNEGSKA (reference sequence). CDR3: CSARATGGYEQYF. Partial CDR3 DNA: TGCAGTGCTAGGGCGACAGGGGGCTACGAG.

Points on this clone: The read ends 3 residues early relative to the CDR3; the germline J gene fills the gap. J is TRBJ2-6 and V is TRBV7-3; D might be TRBD1 (5 bases). Germline assignment: CDR1 SGHTA and CDR2 FQGTGA. Trimming cost V 5 bases and J 0 bases, with 8 bases left between them. CDR3 size: 15 residues. The CDR3 spells CASSPRGSGANVLTF. The sequenced part of the CDR3 DNA is TGTGCCAGCAGCCCTAGGGGCTCTGGGGCCAACGTC.

A word on this clone: From the germline J gene comes the end of the CDR3, since the read stops 3 residues before it. This chain links TRBV5-6 with TRBJ2-7, with 8 positions matching TRBD2. In germline, CDR1 is SGHDT, CDR2 YYEEEE. J was trimmed by 5 bases and V by 3 bases; bases with no gene match: 4. The CDR3 has 13 residues. Here the CDR3 reads CASSWGLGNEQYF. Incomplete CDR3 DNA: TGTGCCAGCAGCTGGGGACTAGGCAACGAG.

About this clone: Read data end 3 residues before the CDR3 end; the end is taken from the germline J gene. This chain connects TRBV7-2 to TRBJ1-2; D call uncertain. The V gene's germline CDR1 is SGHTA and CDR2 FQGNSA. Trimming removed 2 bases from V and 2 bases from J, with 9 bases in between. The CDR3 is 14 amino acids. CDR3 DNA (partial): TGTGCCAGCAGCTTAAGGGCAGACAACTATGGC. It is translated as CASSLRADNYG. The whole CDR3 reads CASSLRADNYGYTF.

Concerning this clone: The read terminates 3 residues before the CDR3 end, so the remaining end is supplied by the germline J gene. The V call is TRBV2, the J call TRBJ2-2; D gene uncertain. Germline lookup yields CDR1 SNHLY and CDR2 FYNNEI. Trimming removed 4 bases from V and 8 bases from J, with 17 bases in between. The CDR3 totals 15 residues. The CDR3 bases that were read are TGTGCCAGCAGTGCGGGTGATCCGGGTGAAGGGGAG. It yields the protein CASSAGDPGEGE. The full CDR3 sequence reads CASSAGDPGEGELFF.

Note on this clone: The read halts 3 residues ahead of the CDR3 end, with the missing end drawn from the germline J gene. The V gene is TRBV19, the J gene TRBJ2-3; 16 nucleotides agree with TRBD2. The CDR3 is 19 residues long. With V trimmed by 6 bases and J by 4 bases, 13 bases remained unmatched. Germline V gene sequence: CDR1 LNHDA, CDR2 SQIVND (reference sequence). The CDR3 loop is CASRTTPGLAGGPADTQYF. Partial CDR3 DNA: TGTGCCAGTAGAACTACCCCGGGACTAGCGGGAGGGCCCGCAGATACG.

Concerning this clone: The sequence runs out 3 residues before the end of the CDR3; the remainder is reconstructed from the germline J gene. The chain joins TRBV30 to TRBJ2-5, with 8 positions matching TRBD2. J lost 7 bases, V lost 1 base, and 5 bases had no gene match. From germline, CDR1 is GTSNPN and CDR2 SVGIG (reference sequence). CDR3 length: 13 residues. The sequenced part of the CDR3 DNA is TGTGCCTGGAGTGAGCGGGAGCCCGCGACC. It translates to CAWSEREPAT. The whole CDR3 reads CAWSEREPATQYF.

With regard to this clone: The read comes to an end 3 residues before the CDR3 does, leaving the germline J gene to fill in the end. The chain links TRBV19 to TRBJ2-7; maybe TRBD1 (6 bases). Germline CDR1 is LNHDA and CDR2 is SQIVND (reference sequence). V was shortened by 10 bases and J by 2 bases, with 18 bases between the two germline ends. The CDR3 consists of 14 residues. The part of the CDR3 DNA that was read is TGTGCCACCAGTCGTTTTGGGGGCGCCTACGAG. Translated: CATSRFGGAYE. The CDR3, in full, reads CATSRFGGAYEQYF.